What follows describes a single TCR beta chain. Its cognate antigen is unknown. The data originate from a study of cytomegalovirus exposure and HLA in healthy donors. The study's findings and limits: The authors later linked a missense DCLRE1C variant to TCR beta V- and J-gene trimming.

V lost 1 base and J lost 7, with 11 bases in between. Germline V CDR1 and CDR2: SEHNR, FQNEAQ (reference sequence). The CDR3 runs 14 residues. In the PCR, 60 Vbeta and 13 Jbeta primers were used. Assay: immunoSEQ multiplex PCR; the TCRdb copy retains only in-frame clones and omits some. The sample contains under 200,000 clones, about 80% of which appear only once. The chain uses TRBV7-9 and TRBJ2-1, with D hard to call. The sample was PBMCs. The clonotype originates from a man aged 18 to 30 in good health and CMV-seropositive. The CDR3 DNA sequence: TGTGCCAGCAGCTTAGGTTCGGAGTCTAATGAGCAGTTCTTC. It translates to CASSLGSESNEQFF.